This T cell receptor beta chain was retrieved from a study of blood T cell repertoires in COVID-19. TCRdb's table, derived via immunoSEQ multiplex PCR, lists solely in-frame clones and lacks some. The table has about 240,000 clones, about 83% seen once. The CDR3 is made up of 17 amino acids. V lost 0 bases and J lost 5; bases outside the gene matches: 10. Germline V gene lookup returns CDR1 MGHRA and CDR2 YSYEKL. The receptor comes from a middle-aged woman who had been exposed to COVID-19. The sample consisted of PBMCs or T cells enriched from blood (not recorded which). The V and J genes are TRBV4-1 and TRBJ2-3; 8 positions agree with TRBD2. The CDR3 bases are TGCGCCAGCAGCCAAGATCCACGGGGGGGCCCGGGAGATACGCAGTATTTT. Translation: CASSQDPRGGPGDTQYF.